The text below deals with one T cell receptor beta chain. Sequencing used immunoSEQ multiplex PCR; TCRdb keeps in-frame clones, though not all of them. The sample lists about 64,000 clones; roughly 85% were seen once. The sample is drawn from a study of OX40 agonist ivuxolimab in advanced cancers. The V end lost 1 base, the J end lost 3 bases, and 15 bases lay between the germline ends. The length of the CDR3 is 17 residues. Germline CDR1 and CDR2: MGHRA and YSYEKL. The chain combines TRBV4-1 with TRBJ2-2; possible D gene TRBD2, 6 bases. The sample in question was CD4+ or CD8+ T cells sorted from blood, obtained in a trial of the OX40 agonist ivuxolimab. This sequence originates from an adult with an advanced solid tumor such as melanoma, head and neck, liver or kidney cancer. DNA for the CDR3: TGCGCCAGCAGCCAAGCACTGGCCAGGGAGGACACCGGGGAGCTGTTTTTT. Protein product: CASSQALAREDTGELFF.